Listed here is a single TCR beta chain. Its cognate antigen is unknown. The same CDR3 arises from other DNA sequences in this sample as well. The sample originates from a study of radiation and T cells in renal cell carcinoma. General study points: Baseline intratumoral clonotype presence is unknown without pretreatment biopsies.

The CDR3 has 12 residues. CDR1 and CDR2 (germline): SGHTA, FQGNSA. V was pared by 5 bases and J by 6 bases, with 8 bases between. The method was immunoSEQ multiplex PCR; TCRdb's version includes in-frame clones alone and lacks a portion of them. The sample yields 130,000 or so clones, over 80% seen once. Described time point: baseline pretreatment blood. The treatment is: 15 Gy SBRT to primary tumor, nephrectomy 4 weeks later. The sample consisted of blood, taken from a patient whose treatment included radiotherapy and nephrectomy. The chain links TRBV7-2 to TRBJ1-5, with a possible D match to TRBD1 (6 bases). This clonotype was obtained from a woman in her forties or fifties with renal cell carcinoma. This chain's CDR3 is CASSVQGQPQHF. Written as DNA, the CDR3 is TGTGCCAGCAGCGTACAGGGTCAGCCCCAGCATTTT.